These 12 T cell receptor beta chains originate from one sample sequenced in a study of radiotherapy plus CTLA-4 blockade in lung cancer. Data came from immunoSEQ multiplex PCR; TCRdb stores just in-frame clones and leaves some out. Here the sample spans 85,000 to 100,000 clones, approximately 86% being singletons. Material: peripheral blood, obtained from a patient treated with radiotherapy plus ipilimumab. The receptors were gathered from a human donor with non-small cell lung cancer that progressed on radiotherapy plus ipilimumab.

The chain is built from TRBV10-3 and TRBJ2-4, with no clear D. Per germline, CDR1 ENHRY and CDR2 SYGVKD. The CDR3 loop spans 17 amino acids. Trimming pared 2 bases from V and 0 bases from J, leaving 14 bases between. CDR3 residues: CAISEGGSSLAKNIQYF. CDR3 DNA: TGTGCCATCAGTGAGGGTGGTTCATCGCTAGCCAAAAACATTCAGTACTTC.

The chain links TRBV6-6 to TRBJ2-4; possibly TRBD1 for D (6 bases). CDR3 length: 16 residues. V was clipped by 3 bases and J by 1 base, with 13 bases between them. Germline CDR1 reads MNHNY; CDR2 reads SVGAGI (reference sequence). CDR3 loop: CASSYTSGDAKNIQYF. CDR3 nucleotide sequence: TGTGCCAGCAGTTATACGTCAGGGGACGCCAAAAACATTCAGTACTTC.

The V call is TRBV13, the J call TRBJ2-7, with D possibly matching TRBD1 (6 bases). The V gene's germline CDR1 is PRHDT and CDR2 FYEKMQ (reference sequence). The CDR3 consists of 15 residues. Trimming left V 1 base short and J 5 bases short, with 15 bases between. The CDR3 region has the DNA TGTGCCAGCAGCTTAGAACGTGGGACAAACGACGAGCAGTACTTC. This codes for CASSLERGTNDEQYF.

This rearrangement joins TRBV7-9 to TRBJ1-2, with D perhaps matching TRBD1 (6 bases). Trimming removed 8 bases at V and 2 bases at J, with 18 bases between. CDR3 length: 15 residues. CDR1 is SEHNR, CDR2 FQNEAQ, per germline (reference sequence). CDR3 amino acids: CASLPDGGVNYGYTF. The CDR3 region has the DNA TGTGCCAGCCTCCCGGACGGGGGCGTCAACTATGGCTACACCTTC.

This clone was picked up a small number of times. V and J are TRBV7-6 and TRBJ2-7; 9 nucleotides agree with TRBD1. J gave up 5 bases and V 5 bases, and 7 bases lay outside the gene matches. The length of the CDR3 is 14 residues. Germline V gene sequence: CDR1 SGHVS, CDR2 FNYEAQ. CDR3 sequence (DNA): TGTGCCAGCAGCCGAGGGACAGGGTTGAACGAGCAGTACTTC. As protein: CASSRGTGLNEQYF.

The sample holds one count of this clone. The chain uses TRBV4-1 and TRBJ1-3; D gene ambiguous. V lost 0 bases to trimming and J lost 4 bases, with 16 bases between them. Germline-derived CDR1 and CDR2 are MGHRA and YSYEKL. CDR3 length equals 17 residues. The CDR3 loop reads CASSQDGSAPWGNTIYF. The CDR3 DNA reads TGCGCCAGCAGCCAAGATGGGTCAGCTCCGTGGGGAAACACCATATATTTT.

Concerning this clone: Other DNA sequences within the sample encode an identical CDR3. The rearrangement links TRBV28 to TRBJ2-5; the D is unclear. Germline V CDR1 and CDR2: MDHEN, SYDVKM. V dropped 3 bases and J dropped 7 bases, with 6 bases sitting between them. The CDR3 contains 11 residues. CDR3 coding DNA: TGTGCCAGCAGTTTGGTAGGGACCCAGTACTTC. Its translation is CASSLVGTQYF.

The chain links TRBV7-3 to TRBJ2-3; 7 nucleotides match TRBD2. CDR1 is SGHTA and CDR2 is FQGTGA in the germline V gene. This CDR3 spans 14 amino acids. V gave up 5 bases and J gave up 2 bases; unmatched junction bases: 4. The DNA for the CDR3 is TGTGCCAGCAGCCCTAGCGGATACACAGATACGCAGTATTTT. Amino acids: CASSPSGYTDTQYF.

DNA for the CDR3: TGTGCCAGCAGCTTAGCCAGGGACCAAGAGACCCAGTACTTC. This codes for CASSLARDQETQYF. The chain carries TRBV7-9 and TRBJ2-5, with D possibly being TRBD1 (5 bases). CDR1 and CDR2 from the germline V gene are SEHNR and FQNEAQ (reference sequence). Trimming left V 0 bases short and J 0 bases short, with 5 bases between. CDR3 length equals 14 residues.

This clone has just one count. The rearrangement links TRBV18 to TRBJ2-2, with D tentatively TRBD1 or TRBD2 (5 bases each). The CDR3 runs 18 residues. Per germline, CDR1 KGHSH and CDR2 LQKENI. The V gene lost 2 bases and the J gene lost 6 bases, with 22 bases spanning the gap. Here the CDR3 reads CASSPTLTTGTRSGELFF. The CDR3 DNA reads as TGTGCCAGCTCACCAACCTTAACCACCGGGACCAGGTCCGGGGAGCTGTTTTTT.

The J gene is TRBJ1-2, the V gene TRBV20-1; D is ambiguous. The CDR3 contains 11 residues. Germline V CDR1 and CDR2: DFQATT, SNEGSKA (reference sequence). V was shortened by 7 bases and J by 3 bases, with 9 bases between the two germline ends. DNA of the CDR3: TGCAGTGGCATCCGGGACTATGGCTACACCTTC. The encoded protein is CSGIRDYGYTF.

The V and J genes are TRBV5-1 and TRBJ2-7; TRBD1 is a possible D gene (5 bases). This CDR3 spans 14 amino acids. V was shortened by 0 bases and J by 3 bases, with 10 bases between the two germline ends. The germline V gene has CDR1 SGHRS and CDR2 YFSETQ. The CDR3, as DNA: TGCGCCAGCAGCTTGGAGTCGGACATCTACGAGCAGTACTTC. As protein: CASSLESDIYEQYF.